The entry that follows covers one T cell receptor beta chain sequence. The antigen remains undetermined. This entry comes from a study of T cells in Graves' hyperthyroidism and ophthalmopathy. The V gene end was trimmed by 1 base and the J gene end by 0 bases; junction bases not matched to a gene: 9. This CDR3 is built from 19 residues. Germline assignment: CDR1 LGHNT and CDR2 FRNRAP. Study findings and constraints: Most thyroid clonotypes that were expanded above 0.001 also turned up in blood. Researchers report that a 13 V-J model separated ophthalmopathy from stable hyperthyroidism.

TCR beta CDR3 regions were amplified from RNA. The HTBI primer set served for first-round RT-PCR of the TCR CDR3. Each CDR3 protein gets one entry after TCRdb re-called the multiplex PCR reads with MiXCR. The table shows approximately 380,000 distinct CDR3 sequences, with 11% to 15% occurring only once. Investigators excluded patients with uncontrolled infection, other autoimmune disease, pregnancy or lactation. This receptor was taken from a man aged 50-59 years with Graves' ophthalmopathy. The sample was blood. The rearrangement uses TRBV12-5 and TRBJ2-3; 11 nucleotides align to TRBD2. Written as DNA, the CDR3 is TGTGCTAGTGGTTTGGGAATTAGCGGGAGGGGCCGGAGCACAGATACGCAGTATTTT. Translation gives CASGLGISGRGRSTDTQYF.